The 23 T cell receptor beta chains in this list originate from one sample, sequenced in a study of beta chain features in type 1 diabetes. The whole isolated RNA underwent reverse transcription, so sequencing captured expressed TCRB transcripts. Assay used: immunoSEQ multiplex PCR; TCRdb lists only in-frame clones, some missing. The sample has around 190,000 clones, 10% to 15% seen once. Sequencing was performed on central memory CD4+ T cells from blood. Source of these receptors: a woman between 18 and 29 years old in good health.

A word on this clone: At one boundary the junction diverges from the germline segment, which might be a read error. Other DNA sequences within the sample encode an identical CDR3. The chain combines TRBV18 with TRBJ2-5; D uncertain. The CDR3 has 14 amino acids. Germline loops: CDR1 KGHSH, CDR2 LQKENI. This chain's CDR3 is CASSPPSFEETQYF. As DNA, the CDR3 is TGTGCCAGTTCACCACCGAGTTTCGAAGAGACCCAGTACTTC.

This clone was counted only a few times. The chain combines TRBV28 with TRBJ2-1, with 10 nucleotides matching TRBD1. This CDR3 is 13 amino acids long. Per germline, CDR1 MDHEN and CDR2 SYDVKM. The V and J ends lost 8 bases and 3 bases, in that order; junction bases with no gene match: 1. CDR3 loop: CASGQGDYNEQFF. The CDR3, as DNA: TGTGCCAGCGGACAGGGGGACTACAATGAGCAGTTCTTC.

This clone was detected a few times. The genes are TRBV27 and TRBJ1-1; D gene unclear. In germline, CDR1 is MNHEY, CDR2 SMNVEV (reference sequence). The CDR3 has 12 residues. The ends were cut back, 7 bases at V and 1 base at J, with 7 bases in the middle. The CDR3 coding sequence is TGTGCCAGCACCGGGAGGAACACTGAAGCTTTCTTT. This gives the protein CASTGRNTEAFF.

The J gene is TRBJ2-3, the V gene TRBV30; the match to TRBD2 covers 14 bases. The CDR3 runs 19 residues. The germline CDR1 and CDR2 sequences are GTSNPN and SVGIG (reference sequence). The ends lost 3 bases at V and 0 bases at J; junction bases unmatched: 11. CDR3 region: CAWRAGLAGGIGSTDTQYF. The DNA of the CDR3 is TGTGCCTGGAGGGCCGGACTAGCGGGAGGTATTGGGAGCACAGATACGCAGTATTTT.

The gene calls are TRBV5-1 and TRBJ2-3; TRBD2 matches 10 bases. CDR1 and CDR2 from the germline V gene are SGHRS and YFSETQ. The CDR3 runs to 18 residues. The trim removed 1 base at V and 4 bases at J, leaving 12 bases unmatched. CDR3 amino acids: CASSLWLAGERGSDTQYF. The CDR3 nucleotides are TGCGCCAGCAGCTTGTGGCTAGCGGGAGAACGGGGGTCAGATACGCAGTATTTT.

This chain joins TRBV10-3 and TRBJ2-1, with 13 bases that match TRBD2. CDR1 ENHRY and CDR2 SYGVKD come from the germline V gene. The CDR3 spans 16 residues. With 0 bases clipped from V and 5 bases from J, the junction kept 1 base outside the gene matches. The CDR3 reads CAISESGTSGNNEQFF. In nucleotides, the CDR3 is TGTGCCATCAGTGAGTCCGGGACTAGCGGGAACAATGAGCAGTTCTTC.

This clone was seen ten or more times. This sequence joins TRBV15 and TRBJ2-7; D unclear. V shed 3 bases and J shed 3 bases, with 9 bases lying between them. The CDR3 sequence is 13 residues long. Germline CDR1 reads LNHNV; CDR2 reads YYDKDF (reference sequence). This chain's CDR3 is CATSRKRFYEQYF. CDR3 nucleotide sequence: TGTGCCACCAGCAGGAAACGGTTCTACGAGCAGTACTTC.

The rearrangement uses TRBV29-1 and TRBJ2-1; tentatively, D is TRBD2 (6 bases). This CDR3 has 15 amino acids. Germline values: CDR1 SQVTM, CDR2 ANQGSEA. With 7 bases removed from V and 0 bases from J, the gap between germline ends came to 16 bases. The CDR3 coding sequence is TGCAGCGCCAAAACCCGGGACTTCTCCTACAATGAGCAGTTCTTC. It codes for CSAKTRDFSYNEQFF.

The gene calls are TRBV5-8 and TRBJ2-7, with 13 bases fitting TRBD2. The length of the CDR3 is 14 residues. Per germline, CDR1 SGHTS and CDR2 YDEGEE. J gave up 5 bases and V 2 bases, and 1 base lay outside the gene matches. The CDR3 bases are TGTGCCAGCAGCTTTGGACTAGCGGGAGACGAGCAGTACTTC. Protein sequence: CASSFGLAGDEQYF.

The chain is built from TRBV18 and TRBJ2-2; 7 nucleotides agree with TRBD2. CDR3 length equals 13 residues. The V segment lost 3 bases and the J segment 6 bases; nucleotides outside the gene matches: 1. The V gene's germline CDR1 is KGHSH and CDR2 LQKENI. The chain's CDR3 is CASSPREAGELFF. The CDR3 coding sequence is TGTGCCAGCTCACCTCGGGAGGCCGGGGAGCTGTTTTTT.

Comment on this clone: One base away lies a much larger clone, so this may be a sequencing read error. The gene calls are TRBV5-6 and TRBJ1-2; TRBD1 matches at 7 bases. V shed 4 bases and J 2 bases; nucleotides not matched to a gene: 2. The length of the CDR3 is 13 residues. The germline V gene encodes CDR1 SGHDT and CDR2 YYEEEE. The CDR3 loop is CASSQDRNYGYTF. CDR3 DNA sequence: TGTGCCAGCAGCCAGGACAGGAACTATGGCTACACCTTC.

This chain uses TRBV18 with TRBJ2-1; 10 bases align to TRBD2. There are 14 residues in the CDR3. Trimming at V came to 6 bases and at J to 6 bases, leaving 5 bases not matched to a gene. Germline CDR1 is KGHSH and CDR2 is LQKENI. DNA for the CDR3: TGTGCCAGCTCTCCCAGCGGGAGGGGCAATGAGCAGTTCTTC. Translated: CASSPSGRGNEQFF.

The chain is built from TRBV5-6 and TRBJ1-1; D possibly corresponds to TRBD1 (6 bases). CDR3 length equals 16 residues. Germline V lookup: CDR1 SGHDT, CDR2 YYEEEE. The germline V and J ends were trimmed by 2 bases and 0 bases, with 14 bases remaining between them. The CDR3 loop reads CASSFRTVIVNTEAFF. CDR3 bases: TGTGCCAGCAGCTTCCGGACAGTTATTGTGAACACTGAAGCTTTCTTT.

This clone was observed a handful of times. The V call is TRBV5-1, the J call TRBJ2-7, with TRBD1 as a possible D gene (7 bases). Germline V gives CDR1 SGHRS, CDR2 YFSETQ. V was cut by 2 bases and J by 9 bases, with 12 bases left in between. CDR3 length: 12 residues. The CDR3: CASSLGTAGQYF. The DNA for the CDR3 is TGCGCCAGCAGCTTAGGGACAGCGGGGCAGTACTTC.

The gene calls are TRBV5-1 and TRBJ2-1, with 8 bases aligning to TRBD2. The CDR3 is 16 amino acids. V gave up 0 bases and J gave up 2 bases; unmatched junction bases: 4. Germline loops: CDR1 SGHRS, CDR2 YFSETQ. The DNA of the CDR3 is TGCGCCAGCAGCTTGGCAACGGGAGGGACCTACAATGAGCAGTTCTTC. This gives the protein CASSLATGGTYNEQFF.

The J gene is TRBJ2-1, the V gene TRBV28, with D unresolved. CDR1 and CDR2 from the germline V gene are MDHEN and SYDVKM. V dropped 6 bases and J dropped 4 bases, with 10 bases sitting between them. CDR3 length equals 13 residues. The CDR3 loop is CASRTRTYNEQFF. The CDR3 DNA is TGTGCCAGCAGAACCCGAACATACAATGAGCAGTTCTTC.

The chain combines TRBV7-9 with TRBJ1-1, with 8 bases lining up with TRBD1. The V gene end was trimmed by 5 bases and the J gene end by 11 bases; junction bases not matched to a gene: 10. Germline-derived CDR1 and CDR2 are SEHNR and FQNEAQ (reference sequence). The CDR3 has 13 residues. Written as DNA, the CDR3 is TGTGCCAGCAGCAGGGACAGGAATGAGATGGCTTTCTTT. This encodes CASSRDRNEMAFF.

This chain joins TRBV30 and TRBJ1-2; 8 nucleotides match TRBD1. CDR1 and CDR2 (germline): GTSNPN, SVGIG (reference sequence). The CDR3 runs 13 residues. Trimming removed 2 bases from V and 7 bases from J; junction bases left unmatched: 6. In DNA, the CDR3 is TGTGCCTGGAGTACAGGGGGGCTAGGTGGCTACACCTTC. This gives the protein CAWSTGGLGGYTF.

The rearrangement uses TRBV10-3 and TRBJ2-7; 9 nucleotides align to TRBD2. V lost 6 bases and J lost 6; bases outside the gene matches: 3. CDR3 length equals 12 residues. Germline V CDR1 and CDR2: ENHRY, SYGVKD. CDR3 sequence: CAIRAGGIEQYF. The CDR3, as DNA: TGTGCCATCAGGGCGGGGGGGATCGAGCAGTACTTC.

This chain uses TRBV28 with TRBJ2-7; no firm D call. Germline values: CDR1 MDHEN, CDR2 SYDVKM. There are 13 residues in the CDR3. The V end was cut by 6 bases, the J end by 3 bases, with 12 bases between. The CDR3 DNA reads TGTGCCAGCAGGCCCCTAAGCGACTACGAGCAGTACTTC. Residues: CASRPLSDYEQYF.

This clone turned up a few times. The chain combines TRBV4-1 with TRBJ2-1, with 7 bases that match TRBD2. Germline loops: CDR1 MGHRA, CDR2 YSYEKL. CDR3 length: 16 amino acids. V shed 0 bases, J shed 1 base, and the junction held 3 bases outside the gene matches. The CDR3 loop reads CASSQDSSGSYNEQFF. In nucleotides, the CDR3 is TGCGCCAGCAGCCAAGATTCTAGCGGATCCTACAATGAGCAGTTCTTC.

This clone has more than one count but fewer than ten. V gene TRBV27 combines with J gene TRBJ2-7; 10 nucleotides align to TRBD2. V shed 5 bases, J shed 2 bases, and the junction held 6 bases outside the gene matches. The CDR3 sequence is 15 residues long. Germline V CDR1 and CDR2: MNHEY, SMNVEV (reference sequence). The CDR3 reads CASSASGRAPYEQYF. The CDR3 nucleotides are TGTGCCAGCAGTGCAAGCGGGAGGGCCCCCTACGAGCAGTACTTC.

This clone has a handful of counts. The chain is built from TRBV7-9 and TRBJ2-1; D remains unclear. V was shortened by 0 bases and J by 0 bases, with 6 bases between the two germline ends. Germline V gene data show CDR1 as SEHNR and CDR2 as FQNEAQ (reference sequence). This CDR3 contains 15 residues. CDR3 protein: CASSLALSSYNEQFF. The CDR3 region has the DNA TGTGCCAGCAGCTTAGCATTATCCTCCTACAATGAGCAGTTCTTC.